A single sample gave rise to the 27 T cell receptor beta chains below, sequenced in a study of blood T cell repertoires in COVID-19. Clones were sequenced by immunoSEQ multiplex PCR, and TCRdb holds only the in-frame ones, with some missing. The data contain over 300,000 clones, roughly 89% of them seen just once; the ten biggest clones take up 5% to 8.5%. The sequenced sample was peripheral blood. The receptor source for this set is a man aged 18 to 30 with active or convalescent COVID-19.

This chain links TRBV3-1 (or the pseudogene TRBV3-2) with TRBJ2-3; 11 nucleotides align to TRBD2. The germline V gene has CDR1 LGHDT and CDR2 YNNKEL (reference sequence). The CDR3 spans 16 residues. V was pared by 1 base and J by 6 bases, with 6 bases of the junction left unmatched. The CDR3 region has the DNA TGTGCCAGCAGCCAAGTACGACTAGCGGGGTCGGATACGCAGTATTTT. Encoded protein: CASSQVRLAGSDTQYF.

The CDR3, as DNA: TGTGCCAGCAGCTTCTCCGGGACAGGGGTCTATGGCTACACCTTC. It codes for CASSFSGTGVYGYTF. This chain uses TRBV7-8 with TRBJ1-2; the match to TRBD1 covers 10 bases. CDR1 and CDR2 from the germline V gene are SGHVS and FQNEAQ. The CDR3 runs to 15 residues. J lost 4 bases, V lost 3 bases, and 5 bases had no gene match.

This CDR3 is CASSSSNGDTQYF. The CDR3 DNA reads as TGTGCCAGCAGCTCCTCAAACGGGGATACGCAGTATTTT. V and J are TRBV7-2 and TRBJ2-3; the D is unclear. V was shortened by 4 bases and J by 6 bases, with 11 bases between the two germline ends. This CDR3 is 13 amino acids long. Germline V gene lookup returns CDR1 SGHTA and CDR2 FQGNSA.

This clone was seen just once. This rearrangement joins TRBV4-1 to TRBJ1-1, with 8 bases matching TRBD1. The CDR3 contains 14 residues. Per the germline V gene, CDR1 is MGHRA and CDR2 is YSYEKL. The V and J ends lost 2 bases and 3 bases, in that order; junction bases with no gene match: 2. The CDR3 sequence: CASSQTGGYTEAFF. The CDR3 nucleotides are TGCGCCAGCAGCCAAACAGGGGGGTACACTGAAGCTTTCTTT.

V usage is TRBV6-2 or TRBV6-3 and J usage is TRBJ2-3, with D possibly being TRBD1 (6 bases). Germline V CDR1 and CDR2: MNHEY, SVGEGT. This CDR3 spans 15 amino acids. V lost 6 bases and J lost 2, with 15 bases in between. The CDR3 DNA sequence: TGTGCCAGCAGCCCTCGGACAGTACCCACAGATACGCAGTATTTT. This encodes CASSPRTVPTDTQYF.

This clone was picked up one time. The rearrangement joins TRBV5-8 to TRBJ2-5; 10 bases map to TRBD1. V was pared by 4 bases and J by 4 bases, with 4 bases of the junction left unmatched. The CDR3 contains 14 residues. Per the germline V gene, CDR1 is SGHTS and CDR2 is YDEGEE. CDR3 DNA sequence: TGTGCCAGCAGCATCGACAGGGGGCGAGAGACCCAGTACTTC. Its translation: CASSIDRGRETQYF.

The chain has TRBV19 and TRBJ2-7; D possibly corresponds to TRBD1 (6 bases). Looked up from germline, CDR1 is LNHDA and CDR2 is SQIVND (reference sequence). This CDR3 comprises 15 residues. V lost 2 bases and J lost 3, with 14 bases in between. CDR3 sequence reads: CASSITLGGGYEQYF. The CDR3 nucleotides are TGTGCCAGTAGTATAACTTTAGGGGGTGGCTACGAGCAGTACTTC.

The V and J genes are TRBV5-1 and TRBJ1-2; D might be TRBD1 (5 bases). Germline CDR1 SGHRS, CDR2 YFSETQ. Trimming removed 0 bases from V and 3 bases from J, with 18 bases in between. This CDR3 contains 17 residues. The CDR3 region is CASSLVSQGARYYGYTF. For the CDR3, the DNA is TGCGCCAGCAGCTTGGTCTCGCAAGGGGCGCGATACTATGGCTACACCTTC.

The chain has TRBV29-1 and TRBJ2-1; 8 nucleotides line up with TRBD1. The germline V gene has CDR1 SQVTM and CDR2 ANQGSEA. This CDR3 has 15 amino acids. After removal of 1 base from V and 0 bases from J, the junction contained 2 bases not matched to a gene. This CDR3 is CSVEGDRSSYNEQFF. CDR3 in DNA: TGCAGCGTTGAAGGGGACAGGAGCTCCTACAATGAGCAGTTCTTC.

The V and J genes are TRBV27 and TRBJ2-7; 7 bases line up with TRBD1. Looked up from germline, CDR1 is MNHEY and CDR2 is SMNVEV (reference sequence). J was trimmed by 1 base and V by 3 bases; bases with no gene match: 3. This CDR3 is built from 14 residues. The CDR3 nucleotides read TGTGCCAGCAGTTTCCAACAGGGGTCCTACGAGCAGTACTTC. Translation gives CASSFQQGSYEQYF.

The rearrangement joins TRBV30 to TRBJ2-7; possible D gene TRBD2, 6 bases. Trimming removed 0 bases from V and 6 bases from J, with 12 bases in between. The CDR3 runs to 13 residues. The V gene's germline CDR1 is GTSNPN and CDR2 SVGIG (reference sequence). This CDR3 is CAWSVAGKGEQYF. The CDR3, as DNA: TGTGCCTGGAGTGTGGCGGGAAAGGGCGAGCAGTACTTC.

The V gene is TRBV7-9, the J gene TRBJ2-7; 8 nucleotides match TRBD1. CDR1 is SEHNR, CDR2 FQNEAQ, per germline (reference sequence). CDR3 length equals 14 residues. V trimming: 5 bases; J trimming: 3 bases; junction bases outside the gene matches: 6. The CDR3 sequence: CASSPTGEHYEQYF. CDR3 bases: TGTGCCAGCAGCCCGACAGGGGAGCACTACGAGCAGTACTTC.

The V call is TRBV2, the J call TRBJ2-3, with D tentatively TRBD1 (5 bases). CDR3 size: 18 residues. V lost 6 bases, J lost 0 bases, and 22 bases lay in between. Germline V gene data show CDR1 as SNHLY and CDR2 as FYNNEI. The CDR3 sequence is CASRTEARLRTSTDTQYF. CDR3 bases: TGTGCCAGCAGGACAGAGGCCCGTCTCCGCACAAGCACAGATACGCAGTATTTT.

The rearrangement uses TRBV5-1 and TRBJ1-1; D is perhaps TRBD1 (5 bases). The germline V gene encodes CDR1 SGHRS and CDR2 YFSETQ. The CDR3 is 16 residues long. Trimming pared 5 bases from V and 4 bases from J, leaving 21 bases between. CDR3 nucleotide sequence: TGCGCCAGCAGTCTGGGGCAACCGGGGGTAGGCACTGAAGCTTTCTTT. It yields the protein CASSLGQPGVGTEAFF.

The chain combines TRBV7-4 with TRBJ2-5, with 9 bases matching TRBD2. Germline lookup yields CDR1 SGHVT and CDR2 SQSDAQ. V lost 8 bases to trimming and J lost 4 bases; unmatched junction nucleotides: 5. The CDR3 spans 13 residues. CDR3 in amino acids: CASEGTSLETQYF. Here the CDR3 DNA reads TGTGCCAGCGAAGGGACTAGCCTAGAGACCCAGTACTTC.

This rearrangement joins TRBV7-3 to TRBJ2-3; 9 bases align to TRBD2. This CDR3 region has 15 residues. In germline, CDR1 is SGHTA, CDR2 FQGTGA. V trimming: 5 bases; J trimming: 4 bases; junction bases outside the gene matches: 7. Written as DNA, the CDR3 is TGTGCCAGCAGCACGATAGCGGGAGCGGCAGATACGCAGTATTTT. As protein: CASSTIAGAADTQYF.

The V and J genes are TRBV19 and TRBJ2-7, with 8 bases fitting TRBD1. In germline, CDR1 is LNHDA, CDR2 SQIVND (reference sequence). The CDR3 loop spans 16 amino acids. V was pared by 3 bases and J by 2 bases, with 9 bases of the junction left unmatched. CDR3 in amino acids: CASSIGDRLGTYEQYF. Written as DNA, the CDR3 is TGTGCCAGTAGTATCGGGGACAGGTTGGGGACCTACGAGCAGTACTTC.

The J gene is TRBJ2-7, the V gene TRBV5-3; 9 bases match TRBD1. TRBV5-3 belongs to the ORF category, with a function that is uncertain. The CDR3 has 18 residues. V was pared by 3 bases and J by 0 bases, with 13 bases of the junction left unmatched. CDR3 residues: CARSYPGQGLCSSYEQYF. CDR3 bases: TGTGCCAGAAGCTACCCGGGACAGGGCCTTTGCAGCTCCTACGAGCAGTACTTC.

The rearrangement uses TRBV20-1 and TRBJ1-5; the D gene is possibly TRBD1 (5 bases). CDR3 length equals 15 residues. V was trimmed by 3 bases and J by 6 bases, leaving 18 bases between them. CDR1 and CDR2 from the germline V gene are DFQATT and SNEGSKA (reference sequence). CDR3 sequence: CSASLGQLNTQPQHF. The CDR3 DNA sequence: TGCAGTGCTAGTTTGGGGCAGTTGAATACTCAGCCCCAGCATTTT.

The chain couples TRBV6-2 or TRBV6-3 to TRBJ2-3; 12 nucleotides align to TRBD2. Germline-derived CDR1 and CDR2 are MNHEY and SVGEGT. V lost 6 bases to trimming and J lost 4 bases; unmatched junction nucleotides: 5. The CDR3 loop spans 15 amino acids. The CDR3 DNA is TGTGCCAGCAGCCTAGGACTAGCGGGATCAGATACGCAGTATTTT. Amino acids: CASSLGLAGSDTQYF.

V usage is TRBV4-3 and J usage is TRBJ2-2; possible D gene TRBD1, 6 bases. Between the trimmed V and J ends, which lost 0 bases and 6 bases, there was a span of 20 bases. CDR3 length: 18 amino acids. CDR1 and CDR2 (germline): LGHNA, YSLEER. CDR3 DNA sequence: TGCGCCAGCAGCCAAGATTTAGGGGCCAGCCAGGGGCCCGGGGAGCTGTTTTTT. Translation gives CASSQDLGASQGPGELFF.

The V gene is TRBV4-1, the J gene TRBJ2-2; 9 bases fit TRBD2. This CDR3 is built from 18 residues. Trimming removed 0 bases from V and 6 bases from J; junction bases left unmatched: 11. Germline CDR1 reads MGHRA; CDR2 reads YSYEKL. CDR3 nucleotides: TGCGCCAGCAGCCAAGAGATGGGGGGGCTAGCGGGGTCCGGGGAGCTGTTTTTT. Translating it yields CASSQEMGGLAGSGELFF.

The chain carries TRBV9 and TRBJ2-5; 8 positions agree with TRBD1. Unmatched junction bases numbered 13, after V lost 4 bases and J lost 5 bases. Germline V gene lookup returns CDR1 SGDLS and CDR2 YYNGEE. This CDR3 is built from 16 residues. CDR3 in DNA: TGTGCCAGCAGCCCCCCGGGACAGGACCCGTTGGAGACCCAGTACTTC. This translates into CASSPPGQDPLETQYF.

The V and J genes are TRBV2 and TRBJ2-7; D call uncertain. The CDR3 is made up of 14 amino acids. Germline V gene lookup returns CDR1 SNHLY and CDR2 FYNNEI. The V end lost 6 bases, the J end lost 0 bases, and 12 bases lay between the germline ends. As DNA, the CDR3 is TGTGCCAGCAGGGGCAGCAGTCTCTCCTACGAGCAGTACTTC. It encodes CASRGSSLSYEQYF.

V gene TRBV12-5 combines with J gene TRBJ2-1, with D maybe TRBD2 (5 bases). Trimming left V 6 bases short and J 9 bases short, with 15 bases between. Germline V gene data show CDR1 as LGHNT and CDR2 as FRNRAP. The CDR3 loop spans 13 amino acids. The chain's CDR3 is CASGYGGRTEQFF. Here the CDR3 DNA reads TGTGCTAGTGGCTATGGAGGTCGGACTGAGCAGTTCTTC.

This clone appeared once. J is TRBJ2-2 and V is TRBV12-1; the table's D call, TRBD2, was not checked against the DNA. TRBV12-1 constitutes a pseudogene. This CDR3 spans 23 amino acids. CDR3 in DNA: TGTGCCAGCAGCTTTGCATCCCTAATTCGGGAAGAGCGGGGGGCCTCGAACACCGGGGAGCTGTTTTTT. Protein: CASSFASLIREERGASNTGELFF.

DNA of the CDR3: TGTGCCAGCAGCTTAGCCTCGAGTCAGGGGGCTGGAAACACCATATATTTT. It codes for CASSLASSQGAGNTIYF. V is TRBV7-2 and J is TRBJ1-3, with 7 bases aligning to TRBD1. After removal of 0 bases from V and 2 bases from J, the junction contained 7 bases not matched to a gene. This CDR3 is 17 amino acids long. Germline CDR1 reads SGHTA; CDR2 reads FQGNSA.